This TCR beta chain was captured by sequencing in a study of blood T cell repertoires in COVID-19. V was cut by 5 bases and J by 6 bases, with 13 bases left in between. Germline values: CDR1 SGHTA, CDR2 FQGNSA. CDR3 size: 14 residues. As originally analysed: Reference gene primer amplification yielded estimated nucleated cell counts. TCRdb keeps only in-frame clones here, not all; method: immunoSEQ multiplex PCR. V and J calls and clone size follow that table, whereas D and trimming were derived from the DNA. The sample lists roughly 280,000 clones, around nine tenths occurring once. The rearrangement links TRBV7-2 to TRBJ2-2; D call uncertain. The specimen was peripheral blood. This receptor was identified in a man between 50 and 59 years old with acute or convalescent COVID-19. CDR3 DNA: TGTGCCAGCAGCCTAACCTACTTAGCCGGGGAGCTGTTTTTT. Protein sequence: CASSLTYLAGELFF.